Listed below are T cell receptor beta chains from one sample, sequenced in a study of beta chain features in type 1 diabetes. Generated by immunoSEQ multiplex PCR, the TCRdb table keeps only in-frame clones and is missing some. Here the sample spans about 130,000 clones, just over 9% being singletons. The sequenced material came from central memory CD4+ T cells from blood. These receptors were obtained from a man aged 18 to 29 in good health. The CDR3 runs from the conserved cysteine through the conserved F or W. D genes are given only for firm matches. Clone size is given for some rows only: seen once, a few or many times, or a class if the clone is expanded.

>TRBD1|TRBJ2-1|TRBV5-6|NA|15
TGTGCCAGCAGCTTGGGGACAGGGGTGGGTAATGAGCAGTTCTTC
CASSLGTGVGNEQFF
>NA|TRBJ2-5|TRBV6-6|few|13
TGTGCCAGCAGGTCGAACTACCAAGAGACCCAGTACTTC
CASRSNYQETQYF
>NA|TRBJ2-6|TRBV11-2|NA|16
TGTGCCAGCAGCTTAGGCCCCGGGGCTGGGGCCAACGTCCTGACTTTC
CASSLGPGAGANVLTF
>TRBD1|TRBJ1-5|TRBV2|NA|14
TGTGCCAGCGCCCGGACAGGGGTTGTTCAGCCCCAGCATTTT
CASARTGVVQPQHF
>TRBD1|TRBJ2-3|TRBV4-2|few|13
TGTGCCAGCGGGACAGGGAACACAGATACGCAGTATTTT
CASGTGNTDTQYF
>TRBD1|TRBJ2-7|TRBV7-9|many|15
TGTGCCAGCAGCCCCGGGACAGGAATTACTTACGAGCAGTACTTC
CASSPGTGITYEQYF
>NA|TRBJ1-2|TRBV6-1|NA|14
TGTGCCAGCAGTGAGGCTCCCGGGACAAGTGGCTACACCTTC
CASSEAPGTSGYTF
>TRBD1|TRBJ1-3|TRBV30|NA|15
TGTGCCTGGAGGGAAACAGGGGGCTCTGGAAACACCATATATTTT
CAWRETGGSGNTIYF
>TRBD2|TRBJ2-3|TRBV6-5|NA|14
TGTGCCAGCAAGGGCGGGGGGGGCGTGGATACGCAGTATTTT
CASKGGGGVDTQYF
>TRBD1|TRBJ1-5|TRBV10-3|few|14
TGTGCCATCAGCGGACAGGGGACGGGTCAGCCCCAGCATTTT
CAISGQGTGQPQHF
>NA|TRBJ1-1|TRBV15|NA|14
TGTGCCACCAGCAGAGAACCCATGGGCGCTGAAGCTTTCTTT
CATSREPMGAEAFF
>NA|TRBJ1-5|TRBV5-4|NA|15
TGTGCCAGCAGCCCCGTACCTGGGGGGGATCAGCCCCAGCATTTT
CASSPVPGGDQPQHF
>NA|TRBJ1-1|TRBV4-2|many|14
TGTGCCAGCAGCCAAAGCGGATTGAACACTGAAGCTTTCTTT
CASSQSGLNTEAFF
>NA|TRBJ1-4|TRBV5-4|few|14
TGTGCCAGCAGCTTGACAGGGCCTGAAGAAAAACTGTTTTTT
CASSLTGPEEKLFF
>NA|TRBJ2-4|TRBV30|NA|16
TGTGCCTGGAGTGTACATCGGGGTGGGGCCAAAAACATTCAGTACTTC
CAWSVHRGGAKNIQYF
>NA|TRBJ1-5|TRBV28|few|15
TGTGCCAGCAGTTCGCTCAGGGGTGGGGACCAGCCCCAGCATTTT
CASSSLRGGDQPQHF
>NA|TRBJ1-2|TRBV25-1|NA|11
TGTGCCAGCCGTGCCGTCCATGGCTACACCTTC
CASRAVHGYTF
>NA|TRBJ1-4|TRBV9|NA|15
TGTGCCAGCAGCCCGTGGGAGGGAGGGGATGAAAAACTGTTTTTT
CASSPWEGGDEKLFF
>TRBD1|TRBJ1-6|TRBV6-5|NA|15
TGTGCCAGCAGTCCAAGGACAGGGGCTAATTCACCCCTCCACTTT
CASSPRTGANSPLHF
>TRBD1|TRBJ1-5|TRBV5-1|NA|14
TGCGCCAGCAGCCGGACAGGCCCCAATCAGCCCCAGCATTTT
CASSRTGPNQPQHF
>NA|TRBJ2-7|TRBV5-1|NA|14
TGCGCCAGCAGCTTGGAGGGGCTTGGGCGCGAGCAGTACTTC
CASSLEGLGREQYF
>NA|TRBJ2-3|TRBV13|few|16
TGTGCCAGCAGCTTAGGGCGAGGATCGCACACAGATACGCAGTATTTT
CASSLGRGSHTDTQYF
>TRBD1|TRBJ2-5|TRBV6-1|NA|15
TGTGCCAGCAGTGACGGACAGGGAGAGGTGAAGACCCAGTACTTC
CASSDGQGEVKTQYF
>NA|TRBJ2-6|TRBV4-1|NA|17
TGCGCCAGCAGCCAAGGACAGGCCAGGAGTGGGGCCAACGTCCTGACTTTC
CASSQGQARSGANVLTF
>TRBD1|TRBJ2-1|TRBV2|few|15
TGTGCCAGCAGTGCGGGACAGGGATCGTACAATGAGCAGTTCTTC
CASSAGQGSYNEQFF